This is a list of T cell receptor beta chains from one sample in a study of T cell responses to AZD1222 COVID-19 vaccine. Some clones are missing from TCRdb's copy, which holds only in-frame ones; the method was immunoSEQ multiplex PCR. This sample carries 150,000 or so clones, 89% of them seen once, and the ten largest clones take 4.5% to 6.5%. The source material was peripheral blood, sampled on day 0 of AZD1222 vaccination. The receptors were sampled from an adult in good health. Both conserved end residues are part of each CDR3. D genes are given only for firm matches.

CDR3,J,V,D
CASSKTGSSQPQHF,TRBJ1-5,TRBV27,NA
CASSTGTSGRGEETQYF,TRBJ2-5,TRBV5-1,TRBD2
CASSLGQGVVNEQFF,TRBJ2-1,TRBV5-1,TRBD1
CASSLAGTGWRGYTF,TRBJ1-2,TRBV7-2,TRBD1
CATSRDWKFHNEQFF,TRBJ2-1,TRBV15,NA
CASSQLAEETQYF,TRBJ2-5,TRBV5-6,TRBD2
CASTDRGSYEQYF,TRBJ2-7,TRBV3-1/TRBV3-2,TRBD1
CASSANPDRAINSPLHF,TRBJ1-6,TRBV6-2/TRBV6-3,TRBD1
CASSSRLMQPTNEKLFF,TRBJ1-4,TRBV18,NA
CASSPERDHYGYTF,TRBJ1-2,TRBV5-4,NA
CASSQSGQGGNGYTF,TRBJ1-2,TRBV6-5,TRBD1
CASSPPGSGRNNEQFF,TRBJ2-1,TRBV28,NA
CASSLATGHEQYF,TRBJ2-7,TRBV5-1,NA
CASSFLTQPLNEQYF,TRBJ2-7,TRBV27,NA
CASSLTRQGGTEAFF,TRBJ1-1,TRBV7-9,TRBD1
CASSLTRTSGSYEQFF,TRBJ2-1,TRBV7-3,TRBD2
CSASQGLYGYTF,TRBJ1-2,TRBV20-1,NA
CASSVGQSSYNEQFF,TRBJ2-1,TRBV9,NA
CASSLYQGASVLNTEAFF,TRBJ1-1,TRBV5-4,TRBD1